These 11 T cell receptor beta chains came from one sample sequenced in a study of blood T cells in healthy people across ages. For the second PCR, which ran for roughly 7 to 11 cycles, a sample-barcoded 5' primer and a J-beta primer mix were used. From the 5' RACE reads, TCRdb called clonotypes with MiXCR, one entry per CDR3 protein. This table holds 790,000 or so distinct CDR3 sequences, around 45% found once. Material: blood. These receptors were taken from an elderly man in good health.

This chain connects TRBV7-6 to TRBJ2-7; possible D gene TRBD1, 5 bases. Near its end, the DNA agrees better with TRBJ2-5, so the J call may be wrong. CDR1 SGHVS and CDR2 FNYEAQ come from the germline V gene. The CDR3 spans 15 residues. CDR3: CASSLPAGSVETQYF. CDR3 in DNA: TGTGCCAGCAGCTTGCCCGCAGGGTCAGTTGAGACCCAGTACTTC.

The chain uses TRBV6-2 or TRBV6-3 and TRBJ1-4, with D perhaps matching TRBD1 (6 bases). Germline CDR1 and CDR2: MNHEY and SVGEGT. V lost 6 bases and J 4 bases, leaving 18 bases between the germline ends. The CDR3 runs 16 residues. CDR3 sequence (DNA): TGTGCCAGCAGAGGGGGTATGGTCAACCATAATGAAAAACTGTTTTTT. This sequence encodes CASRGGMVNHNEKLFF.

The chain has TRBV6-2 or TRBV6-3 and TRBJ2-1; 11 bases map to TRBD2. CDR3 size: 16 residues. The germline V gene has CDR1 MNHEY and CDR2 SVGEGT. J was trimmed by 4 bases and V by 4 bases; bases with no gene match: 6. This CDR3 reads CASSSGTSGGYNEQFF. CDR3 nucleotide sequence: TGTGCCAGCAGTTCCGGGACTAGCGGAGGATACAATGAGCAGTTCTTC.

V and J are TRBV13 and TRBJ2-1; D might be TRBD2 (5 bases). The CDR3 spans 19 residues. V lost 0 bases and J 3 bases, leaving 21 bases between the germline ends. Germline loops: CDR1 PRHDT, CDR2 FYEKMQ (reference sequence). The CDR3 DNA reads as TGTGCCAGCAGCTTAGGTCCCGCTGGCGGGCTTAAAGTCTACAATGAGCAGTTCTTC. Residues: CASSLGPAGGLKVYNEQFF.

This chain connects TRBV15 to TRBJ2-4; D gene ambiguous. The end of the DNA fits TRBJ2-5 better, so the J call may be wrong. This CDR3 comprises 13 residues. The germline V gene encodes CDR1 LNHNV and CDR2 YYDKDF (reference sequence). The CDR3, as DNA: TGTGCCACCAGCAGAGATGCCCAAGAGACCCAGTACTTC. Amino acid sequence: CATSRDAQETQYF.

V usage is TRBV25-1 and J usage is TRBJ1-6; weak D call: TRBD1 (5 bases). Trimming removed 5 bases at V and 7 bases at J, with 15 bases between. This CDR3 is 15 amino acids long. The germline gives CDR1 MGHDK, CDR2 SYGVNS. CDR3 amino acids: CASSRPGRVNSPLHF. The CDR3 nucleotides read TGTGCCAGCAGTCGCCCGGGACGAGTGAATTCACCCCTCCACTTT.

Comment on this clonotype: One end of the junction does not line up with germline, which may come from a read error. The chain uses TRBV29-1 and TRBJ2-3, with D unresolved. The CDR3 contains 14 residues. Germline CDR1 and CDR2: SQVTM and ANQGSEA. For the CDR3, the DNA is TGCAGCGCCCCACCCCAGGAAAACACAGATACGCGGTATTTT. This codes for CSAPPQENTDTRYF.

The sample holds many counts of this clonotype. This chain uses TRBV5-1 with TRBJ2-5; D may be TRBD2 (6 bases). Germline loops: CDR1 SGHRS, CDR2 YFSETQ. CDR3 length: 14 residues. The V end was cut by 4 bases, the J end by 5 bases, with 15 bases between. CDR3 protein: CASSLRDLAETQYF. DNA of the CDR3: TGCGCCAGCAGCCTGAGGGACTTGGCGGAGACCCAGTACTTC.

This clonotype appeared a few times. A much more abundant neighbour one base away suggests this may be a read error. The gene calls are TRBV5-1 and TRBJ2-5; the match to TRBD1 covers 7 bases. This CDR3 is built from 13 residues. The V and J ends lost 4 bases and 11 bases, in that order; junction bases with no gene match: 11. Germline loops: CDR1 SGHRS, CDR2 YFSETQ. CDR3 loop: CASSPQGVNEQYF. Here the CDR3 DNA reads TGCGCCAGCAGCCCGCAGGGGGTAAATGAGCAGTACTTC.

The gene calls are TRBV29-1 and TRBJ1-1; 7 bases fit TRBD1. This CDR3 has 15 amino acids. J was trimmed by 4 bases and V by 4 bases; bases with no gene match: 12. Germline assignment: CDR1 SQVTM and CDR2 ANQGSEA. CDR3 in DNA: TGCAGCGTTGGCTATGCCGCGACAGGGCTCACTGAAGCTTTCTTT. This gives the protein CSVGYAATGLTEAFF.

This clonotype has a handful of counts. This sequence joins TRBV9 and TRBJ2-1; 10 bases fit TRBD2. Germline CDR1 reads SGDLS; CDR2 reads YYNGEE. The CDR3 sequence is 15 residues long. V trimming: 3 bases; J trimming: 7 bases; junction bases outside the gene matches: 7. CDR3 in DNA: TGTGCCAGCAGCGAGGGACTAGCGAATAGAAATGAGCAGTTCTTC. Translating gives CASSEGLANRNEQFF.